A single TCR beta chain is shown here with its context. This clone came up a few times. This clone's antigen is unknown. It has no much larger one-base neighbor in the sample; base qualities were not kept. The CDR3 regions of human TCRbeta chains were analyzed by immunosequencing. On the authors' methods: TCRs in the repertoires were compared against a reference library of SARS-CoV-2-specific TCRs that had been generated with the MIRA antigen-specificity platform. Breadth meant the fraction of unique TCRs that were SARS-CoV-2-associated, whereas depth meant the fraction of total T cells that were SARS-CoV-2-associated. Each spike-specific TCR was assigned to its reactive spike region and to a CD4 or CD8 class using the MIRA data. Log10-transformed breadth and depth values were compared by one-way ANOVA with Sidak's multiple comparisons tests. TCRdb holds this immuneACCESS table with in-frame rearrangements only. Some clones are missing; in checked studies, unresolved V genes explain under half, and the rest has no known cause. That table supplies the V and J calls and clone size; D and trimming were determined from the DNA. The sample has 35,000 to 50,000 clones on record, around 80% of them singletons. The ten largest make up roughly 22% of the sample.

Reading the label with the study, this specimen's time point is: about 28 days (+/-7) after the second vaccine dose. Explained via the paper, the treatment or condition label denotes: meningococcal conjugate vaccine given as trial control. Vaccinee samples came from UK trials COV001 and COV002, including a single-blind randomized controlled phase 2/3 trial of AZD1222 (ChAdOx1 nCoV-19) in healthy adults. For TCRbeta chain sequencing, PBMC samples were collected from trial participants at day 0 and at day 28 after the second dose. These data are taken from a study of T cell responses to AZD1222 COVID-19 vaccine (dated by TCRdb to the early 2020s). Notes on the research overall: A total of 240 or so trial participants underwent TCR sequencing, of whom 207 had received two doses of AZD1222 and about 26 had received two doses of the MenACWY control vaccine. Trial participants were enrolled into age subgroups of 18-55, 56-69 and 70-plus years, which contained about 160, 30 and 59 TCR-sequenced participants, respectively. General study outcomes and caveats: After two AZD1222 doses, spike-specific TCR breadth and depth were significantly higher than at day 0 and than in MenACWY recipients. Most participants were white British and females outnumbered males, and the authors suggested that clonal diversity may have been underestimated. Vaccine-associated CD4 TCRs spanned the whole spike protein, with dominant responses in regions 160-218 and 743-854. Only six AZD1222 recipients were SARS-CoV-2 seropositive at baseline, limiting conclusions about previously exposed vaccinees. The 56-69-year group was small, and its depth increase did not reach significance, likely because of low power. Because no day 14 peak-response samples were available, the repertoires could be characterized only after the peak T cell response. Epitopes outside the regions mutated in the B.1.351 and B.1.1.7 variants were reportedly recognized by nearly half of the unique spike-specific TCRs.

This TCR came from an adult who received the MenACWY meningococcal vaccine as a control. The specimen comprised peripheral blood, sampled 28 days after the second dose of the MenACWY control vaccine.

CDR3 sequence: CASSWRGTNEQFF. The bases read TGTGCCAGCAGTTGGCGGGGAACCAATGAGCAGTTCTTC. The sequence links TRBV27 to TRBJ2-1, and TRBD2 may be the D gene, going by 6 matching bases. Its CDR3 holds 13 amino acids, cysteine through phenylalanine. The entry retains the CDR3 DNA only, 39 bases that are in frame from base 1. The germline V gene (reference sequence) sets CDR1 to MNHEY and CDR2 to SMNVEV. The junction shows trimming of 4 bases on V and 6 bases on J, plus 10 bases between the germline ends.